These 11 T cell receptor beta chains share one sample of origin, sequenced in a study of cytomegalovirus exposure and HLA in healthy donors. This PCR relied on a set of 60 Vbeta primers and 13 Jbeta primers. The repertoire was sequenced with immunoSEQ multiplex PCR; TCRdb's copy has only in-frame clones and lacks some. The repertoire has hundreds of thousands of clones, 65% to 85% of them found once; the top ten carry under 0.85%. Sequencing was carried out using PBMCs. All receptors come from a boy aged 2 to 10 in good health and CMV-seronegative.

J is TRBJ2-1 and V is TRBV23-1, with TRBD2 identical over 11 bases. TRBV23-1 is an open reading frame, and its role is uncertain. This CDR3 contains 17 residues. The V segment lost 7 bases and the J segment 0 bases; nucleotides outside the gene matches: 8. The chain's CDR3 is CASILAGGMSSYNEQFF. CDR3 sequence (DNA): TGCGCCAGCATCCTAGCGGGGGGTATGAGCTCCTACAATGAGCAGTTCTTC.

The chain combines TRBV13 with TRBJ2-5; a weak D match, TRBD1 (5 bases). The DNA matches TRBJ2-7 better at its end, which makes the J call doubtful. CDR1 PRHDT and CDR2 FYEKMQ come from the germline V gene (reference sequence). The length of the CDR3 is 15 residues. In nucleotides, the CDR3 is TGTGCCAGCAGCCCACGACAGAGCTTTTCCTACGAGCAGTACTTC. Protein: CASSPRQSFSYEQYF.

This chain joins TRBV19 and TRBJ2-7; the D gene is possibly TRBD2 (5 bases). V was trimmed by 3 bases and J by 4 bases, leaving 10 bases between them. Germline-derived CDR1 and CDR2 are LNHDA and SQIVND (reference sequence). CDR3 length: 13 amino acids. CDR3 protein: CASSMSDFYEQYF. For the CDR3, the DNA is TGTGCCAGTAGTATGTCGGACTTTTACGAGCAGTACTTC.

The table lists this clone with a count of one. The gene calls are TRBV29-1 and TRBJ1-2; D remains ambiguous. Germline V gene sequence: CDR1 SQVTM, CDR2 ANQGSEA. Trimming shortened V by 4 bases and J by 0 bases, and 6 bases separated the two germline ends. The CDR3 extends over 12 amino acids. The CDR3 protein is CSVATPNYGYTF. The CDR3 DNA sequence: TGCAGCGTTGCGACACCTAACTATGGCTACACCTTC.

This rearrangement joins TRBV19 to TRBJ1-5; the D is unclear. V shed 10 bases and J shed 6 bases, with 13 bases lying between them. Germline CDR1 is LNHDA and CDR2 is SQIVND (reference sequence). There are 12 residues in the CDR3. CDR3 sequence (DNA): TGTGCCACTGGCTTGATGGCTCAGCCCCAGCATTTT. Amino acid sequence: CATGLMAQPQHF.

The chain couples TRBV7-9 to TRBJ1-1; perhaps TRBD1 as D (5 bases). The CDR3 extends over 15 amino acids. Per germline, CDR1 SEHNR and CDR2 FQNEAQ (reference sequence). V was cut by 7 bases and J by 3 bases, with 18 bases left in between. The CDR3 DNA reads TGTGCCAGCACCCTCGCGGCTCGGGGGGACACTGAAGCTTTCTTT. This translates into CASTLAARGDTEAFF.

The gene calls are TRBV5-4 and TRBJ1-2, with a weak D call TRBD1 (6 bases). Trimming removed 6 bases from V and 2 bases from J, with 14 bases in between. Germline CDR1 is SGHNT and CDR2 is YYREEE (reference sequence). This CDR3 spans 14 amino acids. CDR3 loop: CASTTGTRNYGYTF. The CDR3 coding sequence is TGTGCCAGCACCACAGGGACAAGAAACTATGGCTACACCTTC.

J is TRBJ2-3 and V is TRBV9; 7 nucleotides align to TRBD2. This CDR3 has 13 amino acids. Germline V gene lookup returns CDR1 SGDLS and CDR2 YYNGEE. V gave up 2 bases and J gave up 5 bases; unmatched junction bases: 2. The CDR3 DNA reads as TGTGCCAGCAGCGTGGGGGGGGTAGATACGCAGTATTTT. This gives the protein CASSVGGVDTQYF.

This chain uses TRBV13 with TRBJ2-3, with D maybe TRBD2 (5 bases). Germline CDR1 PRHDT, CDR2 FYEKMQ (reference sequence). The CDR3 is 12 amino acids. Between the trimmed V and J ends, which lost 6 bases and 9 bases, there was a span of 13 bases. As DNA, the CDR3 is TGTGCCAGCAGGTCGCCGGAGGCCACGCAGTATTTT. The encoded protein is CASRSPEATQYF.

V gene TRBV11-2 combines with J gene TRBJ2-5; D remains ambiguous. Germline-derived CDR1 and CDR2 are SGHAT and FQNNGV. This CDR3 is built from 16 residues. V lost 1 base, J lost 0 bases, and 12 bases lay in between. CDR3 DNA: TGTGCCAGCAGCTTAGTGGCTTCTGTGTACCAAGAGACCCAGTACTTC. Its translation: CASSLVASVYQETQYF.

The chain employs TRBV25-1 and TRBJ1-4; 7 bases fit TRBD1. Germline V gives CDR1 MGHDK, CDR2 SYGVNS. The ends lost 4 bases at V and 3 bases at J; junction bases unmatched: 5. The CDR3 is made up of 15 amino acids. CDR3 residues: CASSATGTANEKLFF. DNA of the CDR3: TGTGCCAGCAGTGCCACCGGGACAGCTAATGAAAAACTGTTTTTT.